A single sample is the source of the 25 T cell receptor beta chains below, sequenced in a study of T cell repertoires in cytomegalovirus infection (dated by TCRdb to between 2018 and 2021). Their antigens remain unidentified. Instrument on record: Illumina HiSeq 1500. The public reads were quality trimmed at Q25 with fastp and then assembled into clones with MiXCR by TCRdb, keeping productive beta chains. Entries are consolidated by CDR3 protein sequence, retaining the most common genes and DNA. The sample table lists 100,000 to 150,000 distinct CDR3 sequences, more than 20% of them with a count of one. About a third of the sample is in the top ten clones. The sequencing input was PBMCs, sequenced either directly or after in vitro stimulation (not recorded which). These receptors all stem from a human donor in good health (CMV status not recorded). Some clones in this sample may be carry-over from other donors' samples.

This clonotype was seen more than once but under ten times. The gene calls are TRBV7-9 and TRBJ1-6; no reliable D call. The CDR3 runs to 14 residues. Trimming shortened V by 7 bases and J by 7 bases, and 14 bases separated the two germline ends. Looked up from germline, CDR1 is SEHNR and CDR2 is FQNEAQ (reference sequence). DNA of the CDR3: TGTGCCAGCACCCTAATGGGAGAAAATTCACCCCTCCACTTT. Its translation: CASTLMGENSPLHF.

This clonotype was seen only a few times. This chain uses TRBV6-1 with TRBJ2-1; 9 bases align to TRBD2. This CDR3 is 19 amino acids long. With 6 bases clipped from V and 3 bases from J, the junction kept 18 bases outside the gene matches. Looked up from germline, CDR1 is MNHNS and CDR2 is SASEGT. DNA of the CDR3: TGTGCCAGCAGAACCAGACAGGCAAGACTAGCGGTTCTCTACAATGAGCAGTTCTTC. Protein product: CASRTRQARLAVLYNEQFF.

This chain joins TRBV2 and TRBJ2-1; 7 bases are shared with TRBD2. The CDR3 length is 14 residues. Germline trimming cut 2 bases from V and 8 bases from J; bases unmatched to any gene: 6. CDR1 SNHLY and CDR2 FYNNEI come from the germline V gene. This CDR3 is CASSEPGLKDEQFF. CDR3 nucleotide sequence: TGTGCCAGCAGTGAACCGGGACTAAAGGATGAGCAGTTCTTC.

The sample holds many counts of this clonotype. V gene TRBV7-9 combines with J gene TRBJ2-5, with a weak D call TRBD1 (5 bases). Germline CDR1 reads SEHNR; CDR2 reads FQNEAQ (reference sequence). V gave up 1 base and J gave up 2 bases, with 11 bases separating them. This CDR3 contains 15 residues. Here the CDR3 reads CASSLGSGLQETQYF. The CDR3, as DNA: TGTGCCAGCAGCTTAGGTTCAGGGCTACAAGAGACCCAGTACTTC.

This chain uses TRBV11-2 with TRBJ2-1, with D tentatively TRBD2 (5 bases). CDR1 and CDR2 (germline): SGHAT, FQNNGV. There are 14 residues in the CDR3. Deletions cut 5 bases from V and 6 bases from J, with 14 bases between. In nucleotides, the CDR3 is TGTGCCAGCAGCATCCCGAGGGATCGCAATGAGCAGTTCTTC. Residues: CASSIPRDRNEQFF.

This clonotype has more than one count but fewer than ten. One end of the junction is discordant with germline, which a read error may explain. The V call is TRBV5-3, the J call TRBJ2-3, with D perhaps matching TRBD1 (6 bases). TRBV5-3 belongs to the ORF category, with a function that is uncertain. This CDR3 region has 14 residues. The CDR3 DNA is TGTGCCAGCAGCTTGGTAGGAGAAGGGGGTACGCAGTATTTT. It encodes CASSLVGEGGTQYF.

This clonotype was detected many times. The chain links TRBV7-2 to TRBJ1-2; D is unresolved. The V gene's germline CDR1 is SGHTA and CDR2 FQGNSA. V lost 3 bases and J lost 6, with 11 bases in between. This CDR3 has 13 residues. CDR3 sequence: CASSFYIADGYTF. The CDR3 coding sequence is TGTGCCAGCAGCTTCTACATAGCAGATGGCTACACCTTC.

This clonotype has a handful of counts. The DNA of the CDR3 is TGTGCCAGTTGCCGGGGCCCGACGGCACCCCTCCACTTT. Amino acid sequence: CASCRGPTAPLHF. The chain carries TRBV6-5 and TRBJ1-6, with a weak D call TRBD1 (5 bases). Germline CDR1 is MNHEY and CDR2 is SVGAGI. CDR3 length: 13 residues. The V gene lost 9 bases and the J gene lost 11 bases, with 17 bases spanning the gap.

The V and J genes are TRBV9 and TRBJ2-2; 7 bases map to TRBD1. The CDR3 sequence is 18 residues long. The germline V gene has CDR1 SGDLS and CDR2 YYNGEE. V lost 3 bases to trimming and J lost 4 bases; unmatched junction nucleotides: 15. The CDR3 here is CASSARETGTVSTGELFF. The CDR3 DNA reads as TGTGCCAGCAGCGCGAGGGAGACAGGGACAGTTAGCACCGGGGAGCTGTTTTTT.

This chain joins TRBV6-2 or TRBV6-3 and TRBJ2-1; 12 bases are a match to TRBD2. V trimming: 2 bases; J trimming: 2 bases; junction bases outside the gene matches: 4. Germline V gene data show CDR1 as MNHEY and CDR2 as SVGEGT. CDR3 length: 17 residues. This chain's CDR3 is CASSYLRTSGAYNEQFF. CDR3 DNA: TGTGCCAGCAGTTACCTACGGACTAGCGGGGCCTACAATGAGCAGTTCTTC.

The chain uses TRBV4-1 and TRBJ1-4; D ambiguous. The CDR3 consists of 12 residues. Trimming removed 1 base from V and 8 bases from J, with 5 bases in between. Per the germline V gene, CDR1 is MGHRA and CDR2 is YSYEKL. In nucleotides, the CDR3 is TGCGCCAGCAGCCAAGTGCAGGAAAAACTGTTTTTT. Translating gives CASSQVQEKLFF.

In this sample, this clonotype turned up a few times. V usage is TRBV27 and J usage is TRBJ1-3; D is unresolved. CDR3 length: 14 residues. Germline loops: CDR1 MNHEY, CDR2 SMNVEV (reference sequence). The V and J ends lost 4 bases and 0 bases respectively, with 7 bases between them. CDR3 sequence: CASSWRSSGNTIYF. For the CDR3, the DNA is TGTGCCAGCAGTTGGCGGAGCTCTGGAAACACCATATATTTT.

This rearrangement joins TRBV28 to TRBJ1-2; a weak D match, TRBD1 (5 bases). This CDR3 has 13 residues. CDR1 and CDR2 from the germline V gene are MDHEN and SYDVKM. Trimming stripped 11 bases from V and 8 bases from J, with 21 bases between. The CDR3 DNA reads TGTGCCCTCGCCGGTGGGGGAACCGTAGGCTACACCTTC. As protein: CALAGGGTVGYTF.

This clonotype was recorded many times. DNA of the CDR3: TGCGCCAGCAGCTTGGCCATGGGTACCGCTTTCTTT. Translating gives CASSLAMGTAFF. V usage is TRBV5-1 and J usage is TRBJ1-1; D is ambiguous. Trimming pared 0 bases from V and 11 bases from J, leaving 11 bases between. The CDR3 is 12 residues long. Per the germline V gene, CDR1 is SGHRS and CDR2 is YFSETQ.

The V call is TRBV7-9, the J call TRBJ1-1; no definite D call. V lost 1 base and J lost 4, with 10 bases in between. CDR1 and CDR2 (germline): SEHNR, FQNEAQ (reference sequence). The CDR3 runs 14 residues. The CDR3 DNA is TGTGCCAGCAGCTTAGGACACGGGGTCACTGAAGCTTTCTTT. This encodes CASSLGHGVTEAFF.

The rearrangement uses TRBV29-1 and TRBJ2-7; 8 bases are a match to TRBD1. Trimming took 1 base from V and 3 from J; bases not matched to a gene: 8. The germline CDR1 and CDR2 sequences are SQVTM and ANQGSEA. This CDR3 spans 15 amino acids. The CDR3 reads CSVEVSGQGYYEQYV. The DNA for the CDR3 is TGCAGCGTTGAAGTTTCCGGACAGGGCTACTACGAGCAGTACGTC.

The V gene is TRBV11-2, the J gene TRBJ2-7; 7 bases map to TRBD2. J lost 2 bases, V lost 5 bases, and 6 bases had no gene match. The CDR3 runs 14 residues. Germline V CDR1 and CDR2: SGHAT, FQNNGV. CDR3 protein: CASSIWEGPYEQYV. The CDR3 region has the DNA TGTGCCAGCAGCATTTGGGAGGGCCCCTACGAGCAGTACGTC.

This clonotype was counted only a few times. V is TRBV5-1 and J is TRBJ2-3, with 7 positions matching TRBD2. Losses at the gene ends were 4 bases for V and 2 bases for J; bases not matched to a gene: 10. The germline V gene encodes CDR1 SGHRS and CDR2 YFSETQ. The CDR3 totals 16 residues. The CDR3 DNA reads as TGCGCCAGCAGCCCCGGAACCGGGACTAACACAGATACGCAGTATTTT. Translation: CASSPGTGTNTDTQYF.

This clonotype was detected ten times or more. The chain carries TRBV28 and TRBJ2-1, with 12 nucleotides matching TRBD2. There are 20 residues in the CDR3. J lost 7 bases, V lost 9 bases, and 25 bases had no gene match. Germline CDR1 MDHEN, CDR2 SYDVKM. The CDR3 DNA reads TGTGCCAGAGGAGTTACAGGGGCGACTAGCGGGAGCTATACAGGGAATGAGCAGTTCTTC. It is translated as CARGVTGATSGSYTGNEQFF. Based on the CDR3 plus reference TRBV28 and TRBJ2-1, the full variable domain is DVKVTQSSRYLVKRTGEKVFLECVQDMDHENMFWYRQDPGLGLRLIYFSYDVKMKEKGDIPEGYSVSREKKERFSLILESASTNQTSMYLCARGVTGATSGSYTGNEQFFGPGTRLTVL.

This clonotype appeared a few times. The chain joins TRBV7-4 to TRBJ2-1; maybe TRBD2 (6 bases). Germline CDR1 is SGHVT and CDR2 is SQSDAQ. Trimming removed 1 base from V and 3 bases from J, with 7 bases in between. There are 14 residues in the CDR3. Here the CDR3 reads CASSLVTSYNEQFF. In nucleotides, the CDR3 is TGTGCCAGCAGCTTAGTGACTAGCTACAATGAGCAGTTCTTC.

This clonotype was detected a few times. The chain carries TRBV4-3 and TRBJ2-2; the D call may be TRBD1 or TRBD2 (5 bases each). Trimming took off 1 base at V and 0 bases at J, with 15 bases between the two ends. The V gene's germline CDR1 is LGHNA and CDR2 YSLEER. This CDR3 is 18 amino acids long. Here the CDR3 reads CASSQAPTGTPNTGELFF. The CDR3 DNA follows: TGCGCCAGCAGCCAAGCCCCGACCGGGACCCCGAACACCGGGGAGCTGTTTTTT.

The table lists this clonotype with a few counts. This chain links TRBV28 with TRBJ1-5; the D is unclear. V gave up 1 base and J gave up 2 bases, with 6 bases separating them. Germline V lookup: CDR1 MDHEN, CDR2 SYDVKM. CDR3 length: 14 residues. CDR3 nucleotide sequence: TGTGCCAGCAGTTTATTCCGGGGCAATCAGCCCCAGCATTTT. Translated: CASSLFRGNQPQHF. Full variable domain (outside the CDR3, taken from reference TRBV28 and TRBJ1-5): DVKVTQSSRYLVKRTGEKVFLECVQDMDHENMFWYRQDPGLGLRLIYFSYDVKMKEKGDIPEGYSVSREKKERFSLILESASTNQTSMYLCASSLFRGNQPQHFGDGTRLSIL.

The chain links TRBV14 to TRBJ2-7, with 8 nucleotides matching TRBD1. Per germline, CDR1 SGHDN and CDR2 FVKESK. The length of the CDR3 is 16 residues. The J segment lost 4 bases and the V segment lost 2 bases, leaving 10 bases of the junction unmatched. In nucleotides, the CDR3 is TGTGCCAGCAGCCAAATCGCCGGGACAGGATTATACGAGCAGTACTTC. It specifies CASSQIAGTGLYEQYF.

J is TRBJ1-1 and V is TRBV4-1, with D perhaps TRBD1 (6 bases). This CDR3 spans 17 amino acids. The V gene lost 2 bases and the J gene lost 0 bases, with 16 bases spanning the gap. The germline gives CDR1 MGHRA, CDR2 YSYEKL. The DNA for the CDR3 is TGCGCCAGCAGCCAAAGCGGGGTAGGGGGGATGAACACTGAAGCTTTCTTT. Amino acid sequence: CASSQSGVGGMNTEAFF.

This clonotype was observed a few times. This sequence joins TRBV7-2 and TRBJ2-3, with D maybe TRBD2 (6 bases). The CDR3 totals 18 residues. V lost 2 bases to trimming and J lost 0 bases, with 18 bases between them. Germline lookup yields CDR1 SGHTA and CDR2 FQGNSA. CDR3 protein: CASSLLIRDFSSTDTQYF. CDR3 sequence (DNA): TGTGCCAGCAGCTTACTTATCCGGGACTTCTCTAGCACAGATACGCAGTATTTT.